What follows are 4 T cell receptor beta chains derived from one specimen sequenced in a study of radiotherapy plus CTLA-4 blockade in lung cancer (dated by TCRdb to 2016 to 2018). The method was the immunoSEQ multiplex PCR assay. TCRdb carries this immuneACCESS record with in-frame sequences only. Its versions omit some clonotypes, under half of them owing to an unresolved V gene in the studies checked, with the rest unexplained. Recorded for this sample are over 85,000 clones; about four fifths of them occurred a single time. Roughly 24% of the sample comes from the top ten. The starting material was peripheral blood, obtained from a patient treated with radiotherapy plus ipilimumab. The origin of the receptors is a human donor with non-small cell lung cancer that progressed on radiotherapy plus ipilimumab.

The chain has TRBV5-8 and TRBJ2-7; unclear D gene. The CDR3 totals 11 residues. Germline CDR1 SGHTS, CDR2 YDEGEE. V was clipped by 2 bases and J by 4 bases, with 4 bases between them. CDR3 DNA sequence: TGTGCCAGCAGCTTTGGTTACGAGCAGTACGTC. This encodes CASSFGYEQYV.

The genes are TRBV29-1 and TRBJ1-1; D gene unclear. Germline values: CDR1 SQVTM, CDR2 ANQGSEA. The CDR3 sequence is 13 residues long. The germline V and J ends were trimmed by 3 bases and 7 bases, with 15 bases remaining between them. The CDR3 protein is CSVEDAGKGEAFF. For the CDR3, the DNA is TGCAGCGTTGAGGACGCAGGTAAAGGTGAAGCTTTCTTT.

The CDR3: CASSLTSGTFNEQFF. CDR3 sequence (DNA): TGTGCCAGCAGCCTCACTAGCGGGACCTTTAATGAGCAGTTCTTC. V usage is TRBV11-2 and J usage is TRBJ2-1; TRBD2 matches at 10 bases. The V gene end was trimmed by 5 bases and the J gene end by 7 bases; junction bases not matched to a gene: 8. The germline CDR1 and CDR2 sequences are SGHAT and FQNNGV. The CDR3 runs 15 residues.

This chain connects TRBV6-1 to TRBJ2-5; TRBD1 matches 8 bases. Germline V gene lookup returns CDR1 MNHNS and CDR2 SASEGT. V trimming: 2 bases; J trimming: 5 bases; junction bases outside the gene matches: 7. CDR3 length: 15 amino acids. The CDR3 DNA reads as TGTGCCAGCAGTGAAAACAGGGGGGACGGGGAGACCCAGTACTTC. This encodes CASSENRGDGETQYF.